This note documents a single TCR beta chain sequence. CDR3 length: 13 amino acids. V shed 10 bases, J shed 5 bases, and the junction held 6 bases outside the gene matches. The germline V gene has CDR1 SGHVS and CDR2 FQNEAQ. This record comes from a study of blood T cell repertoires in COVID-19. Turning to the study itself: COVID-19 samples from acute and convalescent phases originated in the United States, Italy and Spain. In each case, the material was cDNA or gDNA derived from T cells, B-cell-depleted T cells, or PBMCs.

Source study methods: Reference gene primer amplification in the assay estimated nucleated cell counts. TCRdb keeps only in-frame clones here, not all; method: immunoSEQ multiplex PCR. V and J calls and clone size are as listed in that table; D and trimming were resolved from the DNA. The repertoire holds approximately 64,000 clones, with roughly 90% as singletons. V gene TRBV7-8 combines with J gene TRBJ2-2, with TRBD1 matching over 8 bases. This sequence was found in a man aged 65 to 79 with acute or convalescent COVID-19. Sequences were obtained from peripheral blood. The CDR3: CATWTGRTGELFF. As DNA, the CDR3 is TGTGCCACTTGGACAGGGCGAACCGGGGAGCTGTTTTTT.